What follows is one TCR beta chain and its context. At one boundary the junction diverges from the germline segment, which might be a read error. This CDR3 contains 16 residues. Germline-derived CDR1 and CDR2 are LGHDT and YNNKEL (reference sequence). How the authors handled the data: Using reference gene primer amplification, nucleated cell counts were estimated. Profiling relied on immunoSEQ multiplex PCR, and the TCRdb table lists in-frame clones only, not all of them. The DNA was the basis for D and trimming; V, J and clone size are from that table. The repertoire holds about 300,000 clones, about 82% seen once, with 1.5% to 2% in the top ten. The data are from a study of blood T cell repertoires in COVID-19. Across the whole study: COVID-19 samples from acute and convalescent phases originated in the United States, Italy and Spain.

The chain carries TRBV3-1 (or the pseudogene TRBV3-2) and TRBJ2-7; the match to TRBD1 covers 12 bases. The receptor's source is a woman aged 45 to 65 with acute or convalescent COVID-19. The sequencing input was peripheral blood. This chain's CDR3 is CASSQRGQGAKLPRHF. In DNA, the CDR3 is TGTGCCAGCAGCCAGAGGGGACAGGGGGCAAAACTCCCACGGCACTTC.